The 8 T cell receptor beta chains given below trace back to one sample, sequenced in a study of T cell changes during pregnancy in multiple sclerosis. Clones were sequenced by immunoSEQ multiplex PCR, and TCRdb holds only the in-frame ones, with some missing. The sample consists of about 68,000 clones, under 95% of them appearing once. The specimen was peripheral blood, collected in the second trimester of pregnancy. These receptors originate from a female donor with multiple sclerosis, enrolled in a pregnancy study.

V and J are TRBV9 and TRBJ2-7, with 7 bases matching TRBD1. The CDR3 contains 15 residues. From germline, CDR1 is SGDLS and CDR2 YYNGEE. With 0 bases clipped from V and 5 bases from J, the junction kept 8 bases outside the gene matches. CDR3 loop: CASSVGARGSNEQYF. The CDR3 nucleotides are TGTGCCAGCAGCGTAGGAGCCAGGGGGTCAAACGAGCAGTACTTC. The entire variable domain, with the rest obtained from reference TRBV9 and TRBJ2-7, is as follows: DSGVTQTPKHLITATGQRVTLRCSPRSGDLSVYWYQQSLDQGLQFLIQYYNGEERAKGNILERFSAQQFPDLHSELNLSSLELGDSALYFCASSVGARGSNEQYFGPGTRLTVT.

The V call is TRBV14, the J call TRBJ2-4; D may be TRBD2 (5 bases). The germline V gene encodes CDR1 SGHDN and CDR2 FVKESK. The CDR3 spans 17 residues. V shed 8 bases and J shed 0 bases, with 20 bases lying between them. This CDR3 reads CASSPPTRGLAKNIQYF. As DNA, the CDR3 is TGTGCCAGCTCTCCCCCGACCCGCGGACTAGCCAAAAACATTCAGTACTTC.

This chain joins TRBV7-2 and TRBJ2-7, with 11 bases aligning to TRBD2. The J segment lost 3 bases and the V segment lost 4 bases, leaving 8 bases of the junction unmatched. The CDR3 extends over 16 amino acids. Per the germline V gene, CDR1 is SGHTA and CDR2 is FQGNSA. The CDR3 is CASSSSRTSGFYEQYF. The CDR3 DNA is TGTGCCAGCAGCTCCTCCCGGACTAGCGGGTTCTACGAGCAGTACTTC. The whole variable domain, remainder taken from reference TRBV7-2 and TRBJ2-7, is GAGVSQSPSNKVTEKGKDVELRCDPISGHTALYWYRQSLGQGLEFLIYFQGNSAPDKSGLPSDRFSAERTGGSVSTLTIQRTQQEDSAVYLCASSSSRTSGFYEQYFGPGTRLTVT.

The CDR3 nucleotides are TGCAGCACCCAAATACAGGGGGCGGTTTATGAGCAGTTCTTC. Amino acid sequence: CSTQIQGAVYEQFF. The V and J genes are TRBV29-1 and TRBJ2-1; 9 bases are shared with TRBD1. The V and J ends lost 8 bases and 8 bases, in that order; junction bases with no gene match: 13. In germline, CDR1 is SQVTM, CDR2 ANQGSEA. The CDR3 consists of 14 residues.

This rearrangement joins TRBV20-1 to TRBJ2-7; a possible D gene is TRBD1 (6 bases). The V gene's germline CDR1 is DFQATT and CDR2 SNEGSKA (reference sequence). This CDR3 spans 11 amino acids. Deletions cut 5 bases from V and 6 bases from J, with 11 bases between. The CDR3 DNA follows: TGCAGTGCTTATTACAGGGCCGAGCAGTACTTC. Translation: CSAYYRAEQYF.

This chain links TRBV5-6 with TRBJ2-7; 8 bases agree with TRBD2. Germline CDR1 and CDR2: SGHDT and YYEEEE. The CDR3 totals 16 residues. V lost 0 bases to trimming and J lost 4 bases; unmatched junction nucleotides: 9. The CDR3 nucleotides read TGTGCCAGCAGCTTGGCGGTGGCGGGGGGACTGTACGAGCAGTACTTC. Translating gives CASSLAVAGGLYEQYF.

This chain links TRBV4-1 with TRBJ2-5; the match to TRBD2 covers 10 bases. Trimming removed 2 bases from V and 5 bases from J; junction bases left unmatched: 11. The CDR3 is made up of 17 amino acids. Germline CDR1 and CDR2: MGHRA and YSYEKL. DNA for the CDR3: TGCGCCAGCAGCCAAACTCGGGGTAGCGGGGGGTTGGAGACCCAGTACTTC. It specifies CASSQTRGSGGLETQYF.

This clone was observed once. The V gene is TRBV18, the J gene TRBJ2-3, with 7 bases identical to TRBD1. The junction had 2 bases not matched to a gene; V was cut back by 1 base and J by 1 base. The V gene's germline CDR1 is KGHSH and CDR2 LQKENI. The CDR3 loop spans 15 amino acids. The CDR3 DNA reads as TGTGCCAGCTCACCACGGGACAGAGGCACAGATACGCAGTATTTT. This encodes CASSPRDRGTDTQYF.